A selection of T cell receptor beta chains follows, all from one sample in a study of blood T cell repertoires in COVID-19. This table comes from immunoSEQ multiplex PCR, and its TCRdb copy is limited to in-frame clones, with some not included. The sample holds 300,000 to 350,000 clones, 90% seen once. The specimen was peripheral blood. The receptors here all came from a middle-aged woman with COVID-19, enrolled during active disease. The CDR3 runs from the conserved cysteine through the conserved F or W. The D gene is left open where the match is weak. Some rows mark clone size as missing; the rest say once, few, many or name a class of expanded clone.

D,size,J,V,CDR3,DNA
TRBD1,-,TRBJ1-2,TRBV28,CASSLNDREVYGYTF,TGTGCCAGCAGTCTGAACGACAGGGAGGTCTATGGCTACACCTTC
-,-,TRBJ2-3,TRBV29-1,CSAQRGFTDTQYF,TGCAGCGCCCAGCGTGGCTTCACAGATACGCAGTATTTT
-,-,TRBJ1-1,TRBV27,CASSLTPTGNTEAFF,TGTGCCAGCAGTTTAACCCCTACAGGGAACACTGAAGCTTTCTTT
TRBD1,-,TRBJ2-3,TRBV29-1,CSVASDRGLADTQYF,TGCAGCGTAGCCTCCGACAGGGGGTTGGCAGATACGCAGTATTTT
-,-,TRBJ1-4,TRBV4-3,CASSQDFEVLNEKLFF,TGCGCCAGCAGCCAAGATTTTGAGGTCCTTAATGAAAAACTGTTTTTT
-,-,TRBJ1-1,TRBV27,CASSSLGATNTEAFF,TGTGCCAGCAGTAGTCTGGGCGCTACGAACACTGAAGCTTTCTTT
-,-,TRBJ1-6,TRBV12-3/TRBV12-4,CASSFGSGSPLHF,TGTGCCAGCAGTTTCGGGTCTGGTTCACCCCTCCACTTT
-,-,TRBJ1-2,TRBV28,CASSLWAGAYGYTF,TGTGCCAGCAGTTTATGGGCAGGGGCTTATGGCTACACCTTC
-,-,TRBJ1-4,TRBV28,CASGDFGTNEKLFF,TGTGCCAGCGGTGACTTTGGAACTAATGAAAAACTGTTTTTT
TRBD2,-,TRBJ2-2,TRBV6-2/TRBV6-3,CASSSATSYTGELFF,TGTGCCAGCAGTTCCGCGACTAGCTACACCGGGGAGCTGTTTTTT
-,-,TRBJ2-5,TRBV18,CASSPPSGGQETQYF,TGTGCCAGCTCACCACCGTCCGGGGGTCAAGAGACCCAGTACTTC
-,-,TRBJ1-2,TRBV12-3/TRBV12-4,CASTPTGSYGYTF,TGTGCCAGCACCCCGACAGGATCTTATGGCTACACCTTC
TRBD2,-,TRBJ2-1,TRBV15,CATSYLAGMYNEQFF,TGTGCCACCAGCTATCTAGCGGGGATGTACAATGAGCAGTTCTTC
-,-,TRBJ1-1,TRBV5-1,CASSPDSTEAFF,TGCGCCAGCAGCCCGGACAGCACTGAAGCTTTCTTT
TRBD1,-,TRBJ1-6,TRBV6-1,CASSEMGQNNSPLHF,TGTGCCAGCAGTGAAATGGGACAGAATAATTCACCCCTCCACTTT
-,-,TRBJ1-2,TRBV9,CASSVEGRLYHGYTF,TGTGCCAGCAGCGTAGAGGGGCGGCTATATCACGGCTACACCTTC
TRBD2,-,TRBJ2-5,TRBV29-1,CSVERLAGGREETQYF,TGCAGCGTTGAAAGGCTAGCGGGAGGGCGGGAAGAGACCCAGTACTTC
-,-,TRBJ1-2,TRBV19,CASSIPSNYGYTF,TGTGCCAGTAGTATTCCATCTAACTATGGCTACACCTTC
TRBD1,few,TRBJ1-2,TRBV19,CASSIWDRTHGYTF,TGTGCCAGTAGTATTTGGGACAGGACCCATGGCTACACCTTC
TRBD1,once,TRBJ1-3,TRBV15,CATSRPGQGGNTIYF,TGTGCCACCAGCAGACCCGGACAGGGTGGAAACACCATATATTTT
-,-,TRBJ1-6,TRBV7-9,CASSFSGTRNSPLHF,TGTGCCAGCAGCTTCTCCGGGACAAGAAATTCACCCCTCCACTTT
TRBD2,-,TRBJ2-1,TRBV7-9,CASSSRLAGNYNEQFF,TGTGCCAGCAGCTCCCGACTAGCGGGAAACTACAATGAGCAGTTCTTC
-,-,TRBJ1-1,TRBV29-1,CSSSGQTNTEAFF,TGCAGCTCCTCGGGACAAACGAACACTGAAGCTTTCTTT
-,-,TRBJ1-2,TRBV5-8,CASKRVYGYTF,TGTGCCAGTAAACGGGTCTATGGCTACACCTTC
-,-,TRBJ2-7,TRBV15,CATSSDYYEQYF,TGTGCCACCAGCTCGGACTACTACGAGCAGTACTTC
TRBD2,-,TRBJ2-5,TRBV7-2,CASSLARGGVQETQYF,TGTGCCAGCAGCTTAGCGCGGGGGGGAGTCCAAGAGACCCAGTACTTC
TRBD1,-,TRBJ1-4,TRBV11-2,CASSLITGQRNEKLFF,TGTGCCAGCAGCTTAATTACGGGACAGCGTAATGAAAAACTGTTTTTT
TRBD2,-,TRBJ2-1,TRBV5-1,CASSLPSGRASNEQFF,TGCGCCAGCAGTTTGCCCAGCGGGAGGGCCTCCAATGAGCAGTTCTTC
-,-,TRBJ1-4,TRBV30,CAWRSQGGNEKLFF,TGTGCCTGGAGGTCCCAGGGCGGTAATGAAAAACTGTTTTTT
TRBD1,-,TRBJ1-1,TRBV6-5,CASSYRDRGIAFF,TGTGCCAGCAGTTACAGGGACAGGGGTATAGCTTTCTTT
TRBD1,-,TRBJ1-5,TRBV6-4,CASSDEGGQGPQHF,TGTGCCAGCAGTGACGAAGGGGGCCAAGGGCCCCAGCATTTT
TRBD1,-,TRBJ1-6,TRBV28,CASSLLLQGGNSPLHF,TGTGCCAGCAGTTTATTACTACAGGGGGGTAATTCACCCCTCCACTTT
-,-,TRBJ1-3,TRBV10-3,CATWGGDSYSGNTIYF,TGTGCCACCTGGGGCGGGGACTCGTACTCTGGAAACACCATATATTTT
-,-,TRBJ1-4,TRBV3-1/TRBV3-2,CASTAGRESDEKLFF,TGTGCCAGCACAGCCGGGAGGGAATCAGATGAAAAACTGTTTTTT
-,-,TRBJ2-6,TRBV7-9,CASESGSGANVLTF,TGTGCCAGTGAGTCGGGTTCGGGGGCCAACGTCCTGACTTTC